This entry lists 15 T cell receptor beta chains sequenced from one sample in a study of T-cell reconstitution after alpha-beta-depleted transplantation in children. Unique molecular identifiers featured in how the TCRbeta library was prepared. TCRdb re-called the PCR reads with MiXCR, one entry per CDR3 protein. The sample lists about 98,000 distinct CDR3 sequences; less than 25% were seen once. This specimen was PBMCs, taken before TCRalphabeta/CD19-depleted stem cell transplant. The source of these receptors is a boy between 2 and 10 years old with acute lymphoblastic leukemia, due to receive a stem cell transplant.

This clonotype has just a few counts. The chain is built from TRBV7-2 and TRBJ2-3; 8 positions agree with TRBD2. The CDR3 is made up of 14 amino acids. Germline V gene lookup returns CDR1 SGHTA and CDR2 FQGNSA. Trimming removed 11 bases from V and 1 base from J; junction bases left unmatched: 8. Written as DNA, the CDR3 is TGTGCCTCCCGCGGGGGGCCTGGCACAGATACGCAGTATTTT. It is translated as CASRGGPGTDTQYF.

In this sample, this clonotype turned up a few times. J is TRBJ2-1 and V is TRBV20-1; TRBD2 matches at 8 bases. Germline V gene sequence: CDR1 DFQATT, CDR2 SNEGSKA (reference sequence). V was clipped by 2 bases and J by 4 bases; unmatched bases: 7. The CDR3 has 15 amino acids. The CDR3 protein is CSARPLADYYNEQFF. The CDR3 region has the DNA TGCAGTGCTAGACCACTAGCGGACTATTACAATGAGCAGTTCTTC.

The CDR3 sequence is CASSFGTSTDTQYF. CDR3 sequence (DNA): TGCGCCAGCAGCTTCGGGACTAGCACAGATACGCAGTATTTT. The chain uses TRBV5-1 and TRBJ2-3; D is possibly TRBD2 (6 bases). The CDR3 totals 14 residues. Germline V gene data show CDR1 as SGHRS and CDR2 as YFSETQ. V was cut by 2 bases and J by 0 bases, with 7 bases left in between. The full variable domain, with the rest looked up from reference TRBV5-1 and TRBJ2-3, is KAGVTQTPRYLIKTRGQQVTLSCSPISGHRSVSWYQQTPGQGLQFLFEYFSETQRNKGNFPGRFSGRQFSNSRSEMNVSTLELGDSALYLCASSFGTSTDTQYFGPGTRLTVL.

The chain uses TRBV28 and TRBJ2-7; D perhaps matches TRBD1 (5 bases). The CDR3 is 14 amino acids. Trimming stripped 10 bases from V and 6 bases from J, with 22 bases between. Germline values: CDR1 MDHEN, CDR2 SYDVKM. The CDR3 sequence: CATTTPGPPSEQYF. The CDR3 bases are TGTGCCACCACCACTCCAGGGCCCCCGTCCGAGCAGTACTTC. Supplemented by reference TRBV28 and TRBJ2-7, the full variable domain reads DVKVTQSSRYLVKRTGEKVFLECVQDMDHENMFWYRQDPGLGLRLIYFSYDVKMKEKGDIPEGYSVSREKKERFSLILESASTNQTSMYLCATTTPGPPSEQYFGPGTRLTVT.

This clonotype was seen a single time. CDR3 DNA sequence: TGTGCCAGCAGCTTATCGGCGCTCGCCGGGGAGCTGTTTTTT. It yields the protein CASSLSALAGELFF. The chain links TRBV7-2 to TRBJ2-2; D gene ambiguous. The CDR3 extends over 14 amino acids. CDR1 is SGHTA and CDR2 is FQGNSA in the germline V gene. V lost 2 bases to trimming and J lost 6 bases, with 10 bases between them.

This clonotype came up a few times. The V and J genes are TRBV7-9 and TRBJ1-1; TRBD1 matches 7 bases. Germline CDR1 SEHNR, CDR2 FQNEAQ (reference sequence). The CDR3 consists of 15 residues. Unmatched junction bases numbered 9, after V lost 5 bases and J lost 3 bases. CDR3 loop: CASSPQGGPDTEAFF. CDR3 nucleotide sequence: TGTGCCAGCAGCCCCCAGGGGGGCCCAGACACTGAAGCTTTCTTT. The complete variable domain, with remaining parts taken from reference TRBV7-9 and TRBJ1-1, reads DTGVSQNPRHKITKRGQNVTFRCDPISEHNRLYWYRQTLGQGPEFLTYFQNEAQLEKSRLLSDRFSAERPKGSFSTLEIQRTEQGDSAMYLCASSPQGGPDTEAFFGQGTRLTVV.

This clonotype was seen ten or more times. V gene TRBV20-1 combines with J gene TRBJ2-7; TRBD2 agrees at 8 bases. The CDR3 totals 13 residues. Germline V gives CDR1 DFQATT, CDR2 SNEGSKA (reference sequence). Trimming removed 7 bases from V and 5 bases from J; junction bases left unmatched: 10. The CDR3 reads CSVRTGLENEQYF. The CDR3 nucleotides read TGCAGTGTCCGGACGGGACTAGAGAACGAGCAGTACTTC.

V usage is TRBV6-1 and J usage is TRBJ2-1; D may match TRBD1 or TRBD2 (5 bases each). V dropped 6 bases and J dropped 10 bases, with 13 bases sitting between them. The CDR3 is 12 amino acids. CDR1 MNHNS and CDR2 SASEGT come from the germline V gene. CDR3 region: CASSERWGEQFF. The CDR3 nucleotides are TGTGCCAGCAGCGAACGATGGGGGGAGCAGTTCTTC.

The chain has TRBV9 and TRBJ2-2; tentative D call: TRBD2 (5 bases). The CDR3 covers 16 residues. Germline CDR1 and CDR2: SGDLS and YYNGEE. V lost 4 bases and J 7 bases, leaving 20 bases between the germline ends. CDR3 nucleotides: TGTGCCAGCAGCCCTGACTTCCGTTCCGGGGTCGGGGAGCTGTTTTTT. Translating it yields CASSPDFRSGVGELFF.

This clonotype appeared many times. The V and J genes are TRBV28 and TRBJ2-3, with D unresolved. V lost 6 bases and J 6 bases, leaving 13 bases between the germline ends. The CDR3 has 13 residues. Germline V gene data show CDR1 as MDHEN and CDR2 as SYDVKM. The CDR3: CASSEKPGDTQYF. The CDR3 DNA reads TGTGCCAGCAGCGAAAAGCCCGGGGATACGCAGTATTTT.

This clonotype was observed a handful of times. The chain links TRBV29-1 to TRBJ1-4; TRBD1 is a possible D gene (5 bases). V was clipped by 5 bases and J by 6 bases, with 19 bases between them. This CDR3 has 15 residues. Germline lookup yields CDR1 SQVTM and CDR2 ANQGSEA. CDR3 DNA sequence: TGCAGCGTTTCCACCTTGGCGGGAGGGGATGAAAAACTGTTTTTT. Its protein product is CSVSTLAGGDEKLFF.

This clonotype was counted only a few times. The V gene is TRBV28, the J gene TRBJ1-3, with 8 nucleotides matching TRBD1. The germline gives CDR1 MDHEN, CDR2 SYDVKM. This CDR3 region has 15 residues. The junction had 12 bases not matched to a gene; V was cut back by 8 bases and J by 6 bases. CDR3: CASSRGTGALNTIYF. Written as DNA, the CDR3 is TGTGCCAGCTCGAGGGGGACAGGAGCCTTAAACACCATATATTTT.

The V call is TRBV6-5, the J call TRBJ2-7; 9 bases fit TRBD2. J was trimmed by 2 bases and V by 4 bases; bases with no gene match: 9. The CDR3 is made up of 16 amino acids. Germline lookup yields CDR1 MNHEY and CDR2 SVGAGI. The CDR3: CASSFRLAVHTYEQYF. As DNA, the CDR3 is TGTGCCAGCAGTTTTCGACTAGCGGTTCACACCTACGAGCAGTACTTC.

This clonotype turned up a few times. J is TRBJ2-1 and V is TRBV20-1; 8 bases are a match to TRBD2. Germline assignment: CDR1 DFQATT and CDR2 SNEGSKA (reference sequence). The CDR3 extends over 16 amino acids. With V trimmed by 0 bases and J by 1 base, 5 bases remained unmatched. The CDR3 region is CSARDVGTRSYNEQFF. The CDR3 DNA sequence: TGCAGTGCTAGAGATGTAGGGACTAGGTCCTACAATGAGCAGTTCTTC.

V usage is TRBV20-1 and J usage is TRBJ2-4; D may correspond to TRBD1 or TRBD2 (5 bases each). The CDR3 loop spans 18 amino acids. Between the trimmed V and J ends, which lost 6 bases and 1 base, there was a span of 25 bases. Germline CDR1 is DFQATT and CDR2 is SNEGSKA (reference sequence). CDR3 sequence (DNA): TGCAGTGCGGGGGAATATAGCGTTCCCGGTTGGGCCAAAAACATTCAGTACTTC. This encodes CSAGEYSVPGWAKNIQYF.